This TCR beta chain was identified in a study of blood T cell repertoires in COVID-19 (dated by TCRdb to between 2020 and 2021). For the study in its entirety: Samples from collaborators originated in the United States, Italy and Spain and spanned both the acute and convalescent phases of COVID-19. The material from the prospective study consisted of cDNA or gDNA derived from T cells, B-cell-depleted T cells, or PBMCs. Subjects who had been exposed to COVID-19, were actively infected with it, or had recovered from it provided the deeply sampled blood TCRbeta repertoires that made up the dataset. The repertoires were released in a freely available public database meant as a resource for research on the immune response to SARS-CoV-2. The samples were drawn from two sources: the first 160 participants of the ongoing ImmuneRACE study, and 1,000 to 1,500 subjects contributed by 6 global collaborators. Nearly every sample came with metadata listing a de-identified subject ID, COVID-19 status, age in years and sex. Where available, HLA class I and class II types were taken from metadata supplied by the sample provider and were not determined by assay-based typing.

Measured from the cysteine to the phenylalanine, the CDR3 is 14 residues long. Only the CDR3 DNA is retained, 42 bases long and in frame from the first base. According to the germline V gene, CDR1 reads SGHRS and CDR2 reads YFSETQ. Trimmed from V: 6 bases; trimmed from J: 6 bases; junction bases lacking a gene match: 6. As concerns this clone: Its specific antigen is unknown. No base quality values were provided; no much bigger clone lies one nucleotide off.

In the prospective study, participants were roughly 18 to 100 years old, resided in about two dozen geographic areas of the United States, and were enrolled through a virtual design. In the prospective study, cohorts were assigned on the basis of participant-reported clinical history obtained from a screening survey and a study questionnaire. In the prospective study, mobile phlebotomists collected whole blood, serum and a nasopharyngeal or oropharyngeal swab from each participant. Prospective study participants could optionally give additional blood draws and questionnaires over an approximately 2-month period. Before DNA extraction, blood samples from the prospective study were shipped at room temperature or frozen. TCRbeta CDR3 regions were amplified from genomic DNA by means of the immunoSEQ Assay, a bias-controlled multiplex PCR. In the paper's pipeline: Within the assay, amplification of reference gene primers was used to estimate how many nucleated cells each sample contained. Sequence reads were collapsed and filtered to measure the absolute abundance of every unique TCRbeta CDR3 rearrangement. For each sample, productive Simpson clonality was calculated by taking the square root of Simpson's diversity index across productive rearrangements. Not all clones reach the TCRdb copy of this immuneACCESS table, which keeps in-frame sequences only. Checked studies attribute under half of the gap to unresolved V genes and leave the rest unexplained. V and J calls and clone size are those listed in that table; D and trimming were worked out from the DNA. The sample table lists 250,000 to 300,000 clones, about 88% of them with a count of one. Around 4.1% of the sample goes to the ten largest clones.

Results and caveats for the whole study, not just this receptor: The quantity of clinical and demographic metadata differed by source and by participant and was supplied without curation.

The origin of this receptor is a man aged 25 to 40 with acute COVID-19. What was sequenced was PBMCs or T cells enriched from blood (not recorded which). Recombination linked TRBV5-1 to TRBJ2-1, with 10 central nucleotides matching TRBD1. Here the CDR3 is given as CASTVGQGRNEQFF. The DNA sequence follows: TGCGCCAGCACTGTGGGACAGGGGCGCAATGAGCAGTTCTTC.